A selection of T cell receptor beta chains follows, all from one sample in a study of blood T cell repertoires in COVID-19. Assay used: immunoSEQ multiplex PCR; TCRdb lists only in-frame clones, some missing. The sample yields 150,000 to 200,000 clones, nearly 90% seen once. The material sequenced was peripheral blood. The receptors were sampled from a man aged 18 to 29 who had recovered from COVID-19. Each CDR3 is given with its conserved first and last residue. Fields, in order: clone size, D gene, J gene, V gene, CDR3 protein, CDR3 DNA. A D gene is named only where the DNA matches it firmly. Size tells how often a clone was seen (once, few, many) or the class of an expanded clone, and some rows leave it out.

NA TRBD1 TRBJ1-5 TRBV28 CASSWTGNQPQHF TGTGCCAGCAGTTGGACAGGGAATCAGCCCCAGCATTTT
NA TRBD1 TRBJ1-4 TRBV19 CASSSGWGQADSTNEKLFF TGTGCCAGTAGTAGTGGTTGGGGACAGGCTGACTCAACTAATGAAAAACTGTTTTTT
NA TRBD2 TRBJ2-1 TRBV28 CASRTPGLAYNEQFF TGTGCCAGCAGGACCCCGGGACTAGCCTACAATGAGCAGTTCTTC
NA NA TRBJ1-2 TRBV20-1 CSASKEVKALYGYTF TGCAGTGCTAGTAAAGAGGTTAAGGCCCTCTATGGCTACACCTTC
NA NA TRBJ2-1 TRBV11-2 CASSLGAEQFF TGTGCCAGCAGCTTAGGGGCTGAGCAGTTCTTC
NA TRBD2 TRBJ2-3 TRBV5-1 CASSWGGGPGTDTQYF TGCGCCAGCAGCTGGGGCGGGGGACCGGGCACAGATACGCAGTATTTT
NA TRBD2 TRBJ2-1 TRBV19 CASNPMPGLAGTPYNEQFF TGTGCCAGTAACCCAATGCCCGGACTAGCGGGTACCCCCTACAATGAGCAGTTCTTC
NA TRBD1 TRBJ2-5 TRBV6-5 CASSYGTGGSQTQYF TGTGCCAGCAGTTACGGGACAGGGGGCTCTCAGACCCAGTACTTC
NA TRBD1 TRBJ2-7 TRBV19 CASSFQGRGNSYEQYF TGTGCCAGTAGCTTCCAGGGCAGGGGGAACTCCTACGAGCAGTACTTC
NA TRBD1 TRBJ2-4 TRBV9 CASSSEGAIKNIQYF TGTGCCAGCAGTTCCGAGGGGGCTATCAAAAACATTCAGTACTTC
NA TRBD1 TRBJ2-1 TRBV7-2 CASSPRQGGYNEQFF TGTGCCAGCAGCCCGAGACAGGGTGGGTACAATGAGCAGTTCTTC
once NA TRBJ1-5 TRBV7-9 CASSLGTASQPQHF TGTGCCAGCAGCTTAGGAACAGCAAGTCAGCCCCAGCATTTT
NA TRBD2 TRBJ2-1 TRBV7-9 CASSLETSVFYNEQFF TGTGCCAGCAGCTTGGAGACTAGCGTTTTCTACAATGAGCAGTTCTTC
few NA TRBJ1-5 TRBV30 CAWSVSAPGQPQHF TGTGCCTGGAGTGTATCGGCCCCAGGGCAGCCCCAGCATTTT
NA TRBD2 TRBJ2-3 TRBV9 CASSVGPGGPDTQYF TGTGCCAGCAGCGTAGGCCCGGGAGGCCCAGATACGCAGTATTTT
NA NA TRBJ1-2 TRBV15 CATSSLNNYTF TGTGCCACCAGCAGCCTTAATAACTACACCTTC
once TRBD2 TRBJ2-7 TRBV2 CASTGLAGTWQYF TGTGCCAGCACGGGACTAGCGGGTACTTGGCAGTACTTC
NA TRBD2 TRBJ2-3 TRBV5-5 CASSFFGLAGGGDTQYF TGTGCCAGCAGCTTCTTCGGACTAGCGGGAGGAGGAGATACGCAGTATTTT
NA NA TRBJ2-7 TRBV27 CASSLGSGDYEQYF TGTGCCAGCAGTTTAGGTTCAGGGGACTACGAGCAGTACTTC
NA NA TRBJ2-7 TRBV27 CASSWVRAGHSSEQYF TGTGCCAGCAGTTGGGTTCGAGCGGGACATTCTAGCGAGCAGTACTTC
NA TRBD1 TRBJ2-5 TRBV4-1 CASSLRDRGAGETQYF TGCGCCAGCAGCCTCCGGGACAGGGGAGCGGGGGAGACCCAGTACTTC
NA TRBD2 TRBJ2-7 TRBV10-3 CAISPGTRTPSEQYF TGTGCCATCAGCCCCGGGACTAGGACCCCCAGCGAGCAGTACTTC
once NA TRBJ1-1 TRBV7-2 CASSLALGLNTEAFF TGTGCCAGCAGCTTAGCTCTGGGGCTGAACACTGAAGCTTTCTTT
NA NA TRBJ2-7 TRBV4-3 CASSQTYLLEQYF TGCGCCAGCAGCCAAACATACCTCCTTGAGCAGTACTTC
NA NA TRBJ2-5 TRBV18 CASSGGLGETQYF TGTGCCAGCTCAGGAGGACTGGGAGAGACCCAGTACTTC
NA NA TRBJ2-7 TRBV2 CASRDSLRGEQYF TGTGCCAGCCGGGACTCGCTAAGGGGCGAGCAGTACTTC
once TRBD2 TRBJ2-5 TRBV29-1 CSARTSGVETQYF TGCAGCGCCAGGACTAGCGGGGTGGAGACCCAGTACTTC
once TRBD1 TRBJ2-4 TRBV19 CASTGTGLGKNIQYF TGTGCCAGTACTGGGACAGGGCTGGGCAAAAACATTCAGTACTTC
NA TRBD2 TRBJ2-1 TRBV14 CASSLAGGSYNEQFF TGTGCCAGCAGCCTAGCGGGAGGTTCCTACAATGAGCAGTTCTTC
NA NA TRBJ2-6 TRBV28 CASTGSGANVLTF TGTGCCAGCACCGGTTCTGGGGCCAACGTCCTGACTTTC
NA NA TRBJ2-7 TRBV19 CASSSTSSYEQYF TGTGCCAGTAGTTCAACTAGCTCCTACGAGCAGTACTTC
NA TRBD2 TRBJ2-7 TRBV19 CASSTSGTSYEQYF TGTGCCAGTAGTACTAGCGGGACCTCCTACGAGCAGTACTTC
NA TRBD2 TRBJ2-1 TRBV2 CASRGLAGVNNEQFF TGTGCCAGCAGAGGACTAGCGGGCGTCAACAATGAGCAGTTCTTC
NA TRBD1 TRBJ2-1 TRBV7-2 CASSSRGQGRGEFF TGTGCCAGCAGCTCCCGGGGACAGGGTCGAGGGGAGTTCTTC
NA NA TRBJ2-2 TRBV29-1 CSVSRSQNTGELFF TGCAGCGTTTCACGGTCCCAGAACACCGGGGAGCTGTTTTTT
NA TRBD1 TRBJ2-5 TRBV5-1 CASSLTGEQETQYF TGCGCCAGCAGCTTAACAGGGGAACAAGAGACCCAGTACTTC
NA TRBD1 TRBJ1-6 TRBV13 CASSLATTGRHSPLHF TGTGCCAGCAGCTTAGCAACGACAGGGCGCCATTCACCCCTCCACTTT
NA NA TRBJ1-3 TRBV5-1 CASSLGGLGSAIYF TGCGCCAGCAGCTTGGGAGGGCTCGGTTCCGCCATATATTTT
NA TRBD2 TRBJ2-1 TRBV19 CASSIAGLAGHNEQFF TGTGCCAGTAGTATAGCGGGACTAGCGGGACACAATGAGCAGTTCTTC
NA TRBD1 TRBJ2-3 TRBV7-6 CASSPFGTGLTDTQYF TGTGCCAGCAGTCCCTTCGGGACAGGCCTCACAGATACGCAGTATTTT
NA NA TRBJ1-1 TRBV7-2 CASSPPAENTEAFF TGTGCCAGCAGCCCTCCAGCGGAGAACACTGAAGCTTTCTTT
NA NA TRBJ2-7 TRBV5-6 CVSGPAYEQYF TGTGTGAGCGGCCCCGCCTACGAGCAGTACTTC
NA NA TRBJ2-1 TRBV4-3 CASSQDILAPYNEQFF TGCGCCAGCAGCCAAGATATACTAGCCCCGTACAATGAGCAGTTCTTC
NA TRBD1 TRBJ2-7 TRBV28 CASSDPDRSRGWCEQYF TGTGCCAGCAGTGACCCGGACCGGAGCAGGGGGTGGTGCGAGCAGTACTTC
NA TRBD2 TRBJ2-1 TRBV15 CATSRVGGRGDNEQFF TGTGCCACCAGCAGAGTCGGCGGGAGAGGTGACAATGAGCAGTTCTTC
NA TRBD1 TRBJ2-2 TRBV27 CASRLAGTGTGELFF TGTGCCAGCAGACTTGCCGGGACAGGGACCGGGGAGCTGTTTTTT
once TRBD1 TRBJ1-2 TRBV5-4 CASSPTMGQGQGDGYTF TGTGCCAGCAGCCCGACGATGGGACAGGGGCAAGGGGATGGCTACACCTTC
NA NA TRBJ2-3 TRBV7-3 CASSLVGSTDTQYF TGTGCCAGCAGCTTAGTGGGCTCCACAGATACGCAGTATTTT
NA TRBD1 TRBJ1-2 TRBV6-2/TRBV6-3 CASSDYRDRRNYGYTF TGTGCCAGCAGCGATTACCGGGACAGGAGGAACTATGGCTACACCTTC
NA TRBD1 TRBJ2-1 TRBV5-4 CASSLEGQGVYNEQFF TGTGCCAGCAGCTTGGAGGGACAGGGTGTTTACAATGAGCAGTTCTTC
NA TRBD2 TRBJ2-1 TRBV5-4 CASSSGTSGPNEQFF TGTGCCAGCAGCTCAGGGACTAGCGGGCCCAATGAGCAGTTCTTC
NA TRBD1 TRBJ2-1 TRBV7-3 CASSSDRGRYEQFF TGTGCCAGCAGCTCCGACAGGGGGCGGTATGAGCAGTTCTTC